Below are 31 T cell receptor beta chains sequenced from a single sample in a study of T cells in Graves' hyperthyroidism and ophthalmopathy. Amplified TCR beta CDR3 regions came from RNA transcripts. The HTBI primer set served for first-round RT-PCR of the TCR CDR3. MiXCR was run by TCRdb on the multiplex PCR reads, yielding one entry per CDR3 protein. Among approximately 590,000 distinct CDR3 sequences listed, 15% to 17% were seen once. Sequenced sample: blood. Source of these receptors: a woman aged 25 to 45 with Graves' hyperthyroidism.

This clonotype was observed a handful of times. The CDR3 reads CSARVRNEQFF. CDR3 DNA sequence: TGCAGTGCTAGAGTTCGCAATGAGCAGTTCTTC. This chain connects TRBV20-1 to TRBJ2-1; no clear D. The CDR3 has 11 residues. The ends were cut back, 1 base at V and 6 bases at J, with 4 bases in the middle. The germline V gene encodes CDR1 DFQATT and CDR2 SNEGSKA (reference sequence).

In its sample, this clonotype was seen many times. The chain links TRBV28 to TRBJ1-6; 7 bases align to TRBD1. CDR1 is MDHEN and CDR2 is SYDVKM in the germline V gene. V lost 6 bases to trimming and J lost 7 bases; unmatched junction nucleotides: 6. The CDR3 is 14 residues long. In DNA form, the CDR3 reads TGTGCCAGCAGGTCCGGGACAGCCAATTCACCCCTCCACTTT. It translates to CASRSGTANSPLHF.

This clonotype has only a few counts. J is TRBJ2-3 and V is TRBV7-2, with TRBD2 identical over 11 bases. The CDR3 spans 17 residues. Per germline, CDR1 SGHTA and CDR2 FQGNSA. Trimming took 6 bases from V and 2 from J; bases not matched to a gene: 10. The CDR3 spells CASSPSPGLADTDTQYF. CDR3 nucleotide sequence: TGTGCCAGCAGTCCCTCCCCGGGACTAGCGGACACAGATACGCAGTATTTT.

V usage is TRBV2 and J usage is TRBJ1-5; a weak D match, TRBD1 (5 bases). This CDR3 comprises 15 residues. In germline, CDR1 is SNHLY, CDR2 FYNNEI. V lost 4 bases, J lost 4 bases, and 14 bases lay in between. The CDR3 DNA sequence: TGTGCCAGCAGTGCTGCCCGGGGGGGGAATCAGCCCCAGCATTTT. Translating gives CASSAARGGNQPQHF.

This clonotype came up a few times. This rearrangement joins TRBV20-1 to TRBJ2-1; TRBD1 matches 9 bases. Unmatched junction bases numbered 14, after V lost 5 bases and J lost 6 bases. There are 16 residues in the CDR3. The V gene's germline CDR1 is DFQATT and CDR2 SNEGSKA (reference sequence). DNA for the CDR3: TGCAGTGCTGGACCGAACAACAGGGGGCACTCCAATGAGCAGTTCTTC. Encoded protein: CSAGPNNRGHSNEQFF.

This clonotype came up a few times. The chain has TRBV5-1 and TRBJ2-1; 11 bases are shared with TRBD2. Germline values: CDR1 SGHRS, CDR2 YFSETQ. The CDR3 contains 13 residues. After removal of 7 bases from V and 9 bases from J, the junction contained 6 bases not matched to a gene. CDR3 amino acids: CASLAGGAGEQFF. The CDR3 region has the DNA TGCGCCAGCCTAGCGGGAGGTGCGGGTGAGCAGTTCTTC.

The CDR3 loop reads CSTDHQDPLSGNTIYF. CDR3 in DNA: TGCAGTACCGACCACCAAGACCCACTCTCTGGAAACACCATATATTTT. The chain uses TRBV20-1 and TRBJ1-3; D call uncertain. Trimming took 8 bases from V and 0 from J, leaving 20 bases between them. Germline CDR1 and CDR2: DFQATT and SNEGSKA (reference sequence). CDR3 length equals 16 residues.

The CDR3 here is CASSPLLAGVSGELFF. The CDR3 nucleotides are TGTGCCAGCAGCCCGCTACTAGCGGGAGTTTCCGGGGAGCTGTTTTTT. The rearrangement uses TRBV7-2 and TRBJ2-2, with TRBD2 identical over 11 bases. Per germline, CDR1 SGHTA and CDR2 FQGNSA. Trimming took 5 bases from V and 6 from J; bases not matched to a gene: 8. The CDR3 spans 16 residues.

Notes on this clonotype: A much larger clone lies one base from this, so it may be a read error. V usage is TRBV20-1 and J usage is TRBJ2-2, with 7 bases matching TRBD2. The CDR3 is 16 residues long. Germline lookup yields CDR1 DFQATT and CDR2 SNEGSKA (reference sequence). This CDR3 is CSARTSLADFTGEPFF. As DNA, the CDR3 is TGCAGTGCTAGAACTTCTCTAGCGGACTTCACCGGGGAGCCGTTTTTT.

This clonotype has ten or more counts. This CDR3 reads CSVKGPTNTGELFF. CDR3 DNA: TGCAGCGTTAAGGGGCCAACGAACACCGGGGAGCTGTTTTTT. V gene TRBV29-1 combines with J gene TRBJ2-2, with D tentatively TRBD1 (5 bases). CDR1 is SQVTM and CDR2 is ANQGSEA in the germline V gene. The CDR3 totals 14 residues. Trimming took 5 bases from V and 0 from J, leaving 10 bases between them.

The table lists this clonotype with many counts. CDR3 loop: CASSGVRAGGKDTQYF. For the CDR3, the DNA is TGTGCCAGCAGTGGGGTGCGCGCGGGAGGGAAAGATACGCAGTATTTT. The V gene is TRBV2, the J gene TRBJ2-3, with 9 bases matching TRBD2. V lost 4 bases and J lost 5; bases outside the gene matches: 10. This CDR3 contains 16 residues. Per germline, CDR1 SNHLY and CDR2 FYNNEI.

The chain links TRBV4-3 to TRBJ2-5, with a tentative D call TRBD1 (5 bases). Germline lookup yields CDR1 LGHNA and CDR2 YSLEER. This CDR3 spans 15 amino acids. V lost 5 bases and J lost 4, with 17 bases in between. DNA for the CDR3: TGCGCCAGCAGCACCCGACAGCACGCCTCAGAGACCCAGTACTTC. Its protein product is CASSTRQHASETQYF.

The V call is TRBV30, the J call TRBJ1-1, with a possible D match to TRBD1 (6 bases). CDR1 GTSNPN and CDR2 SVGIG come from the germline V gene (reference sequence). V lost 0 bases, J lost 4 bases, and 18 bases lay in between. The CDR3 has 16 amino acids. CDR3 sequence (DNA): TGTGCCTGGAGTGTATGGCGGGGGCTAAGTATCACTGAAGCTTTCTTT. Its protein is CAWSVWRGLSITEAFF.

The chain links TRBV19 to TRBJ1-5; D uncertain. The CDR3 runs to 15 residues. Germline CDR1 reads LNHDA; CDR2 reads SQIVND (reference sequence). The V and J ends lost 6 bases and 0 bases respectively, with 12 bases between them. As DNA, the CDR3 is TGTGCCAGTAGCGTTGGGTCAGCTAGCAATCAGCCCCAGCATTTT. It encodes CASSVGSASNQPQHF.

The rearrangement uses TRBV7-9 and TRBJ2-3; 7 positions match TRBD2. After removal of 3 bases from V and 1 base from J, the junction contained 7 bases not matched to a gene. Germline CDR1 and CDR2: SEHNR and FQNEAQ (reference sequence). The CDR3 loop spans 16 amino acids. The CDR3 spells CASSFLSGLGTDTQYF. In nucleotides, the CDR3 is TGTGCCAGCAGCTTCCTTAGCGGGTTGGGCACAGATACGCAGTATTTT.

In its sample, this clonotype was seen many times. This rearrangement joins TRBV3-1 to TRBJ1-2; no firm D call. This CDR3 is built from 15 residues. Trimming took off 4 bases at V and 4 bases at J, with 16 bases between the two ends. Germline CDR1 reads LGHDT; CDR2 reads YNNKEL (reference sequence). The CDR3 nucleotides are TGTGCCAGCAGCCGAACCTTTGCGGGCGGCTATGGCTACACCTTC. Translation: CASSRTFAGGYGYTF. The full variable domain, with the rest looked up from reference TRBV3-1 and TRBJ1-2, is DTAVSQTPKYLVTQMGNDKSIKCEQNLGHDTMYWYKQDSKKFLKIMFSYNNKELIINETVPNRFSPKSPDKAHLNLHINSLELGDSAVYFCASSRTFAGGYGYTFGSGTRLTVV.

The CDR3 region is CASSFPLTGTGGSGEQFF. DNA of the CDR3: TGTGCCAGCAGCTTCCCCCTGACCGGGACAGGGGGCTCGGGTGAGCAGTTCTTC. This chain connects TRBV5-4 to TRBJ2-1, with TRBD1 matching over 12 bases. CDR3 length: 18 amino acids. J gave up 9 bases and V 2 bases, and 15 bases lay outside the gene matches. Germline lookup yields CDR1 SGHNT and CDR2 YYREEE (reference sequence).

This clonotype was observed at least ten times. The gene calls are TRBV7-9 and TRBJ2-1; the match to TRBD2 covers 10 bases. Trimming cost V 4 bases and J 6 bases; bases outside gene matches: 6. Germline V CDR1 and CDR2: SEHNR, FQNEAQ (reference sequence). The CDR3 contains 15 residues. The CDR3 here is CASSSGTSVSNEQFF. The CDR3 DNA reads as TGTGCCAGCAGCTCCGGGACTAGCGTTTCCAATGAGCAGTTCTTC. Combining the CDR3 with reference TRBV7-9 and TRBJ2-1 gives the whole variable domain DTGVSQNPRHKITKRGQNVTFRCDPISEHNRLYWYRQTLGQGPEFLTYFQNEAQLEKSRLLSDRFSAERPKGSFSTLEIQRTEQGDSAMYLCASSSGTSVSNEQFFGPGTRLTVL.

This clonotype has ten or more counts. The V gene is TRBV20-1, the J gene TRBJ2-4; D is possibly TRBD1 or TRBD2 (6 bases each). In germline, CDR1 is DFQATT, CDR2 SNEGSKA (reference sequence). CDR3 length equals 15 residues. V was shortened by 2 bases and J by 6 bases, with 17 bases between the two germline ends. The DNA for the CDR3 is TGCAGTGCTAGAAAGGGGGGCCTCCTCGGAAACATTCAGTACTTC. Amino acid sequence: CSARKGGLLGNIQYF.

This clonotype was seen repeatedly, ten times or more. The gene calls are TRBV28 and TRBJ1-1; 8 bases are shared with TRBD1. The J segment lost 0 bases and the V segment lost 6 bases, leaving 6 bases of the junction unmatched. This CDR3 has 15 residues. Germline loops: CDR1 MDHEN, CDR2 SYDVKM. CDR3: CASRTGEAMNTEAFF. CDR3 nucleotide sequence: TGTGCCAGCAGGACAGGGGAGGCCATGAACACTGAAGCTTTCTTT.

This clonotype was detected a few times. V usage is TRBV10-3 and J usage is TRBJ2-7, with a weak D call TRBD1 (8 bases). In germline, CDR1 is ENHRY, CDR2 SYGVKD. Trimming shortened V by 0 bases and J by 3 bases, and 15 bases separated the two germline ends. This CDR3 is 16 amino acids long. CDR3 protein: CAISESAGTGVYEQYF. The CDR3 DNA reads TGTGCCATCAGTGAGTCAGCGGGGACAGGAGTCTACGAGCAGTACTTC.

This clonotype came up a few times. This sequence joins TRBV5-6 and TRBJ2-5; the match to TRBD2 covers 7 bases. J gave up 6 bases and V 5 bases, and 7 bases lay outside the gene matches. CDR1 and CDR2 (germline): SGHDT, YYEEEE. CDR3 length: 13 amino acids. The CDR3 is CASSGGGGKTQYF. The CDR3 DNA is TGTGCCAGCAGTGGGGGGGGGGGGAAGACCCAGTACTTC. Together with reference TRBV5-6 and TRBJ2-5, the CDR3 gives the full variable domain: DAGVTQSPTHLIKTRGQQVTLRCSPKSGHDTVSWYQQALGQGPQFIFQYYEEEERQRGNFPDRFSGHQFPNYSSELNVNALLLGDSALYLCASSGGGGKTQYFGPGTRLLVL.

The table lists this clonotype with a few counts. This chain uses TRBV20-1 with TRBJ1-6; possible D gene TRBD1, 5 bases. This CDR3 spans 13 amino acids. With 5 bases removed from V and 7 bases from J, the gap between germline ends came to 12 bases. Germline V gives CDR1 DFQATT, CDR2 SNEGSKA (reference sequence). CDR3 DNA sequence: TGCAGTGCTGGCAGGGATGGGAATTCACCCCTCCACTTT. Protein sequence: CSAGRDGNSPLHF.

The chain is built from TRBV5-6 and TRBJ2-2; 10 bases are shared with TRBD2. Germline V gives CDR1 SGHDT, CDR2 YYEEEE. The CDR3 is 17 amino acids. V dropped 0 bases and J dropped 5; count of bases not matched to a gene: 7. The CDR3 is CASSLEASGSRTGELFF. The CDR3 nucleotides read TGTGCCAGCAGCTTGGAGGCTAGCGGGAGCCGGACCGGGGAGCTGTTTTTT.

In this sample, this clonotype turned up many times. The chain employs TRBV2 and TRBJ1-1, with D hard to call. V gave up 7 bases and J gave up 1 base, with 10 bases separating them. The CDR3 has 13 amino acids. Germline values: CDR1 SNHLY, CDR2 FYNNEI. CDR3 sequence (DNA): TGTGCCAGCACCGGACGGGAGAACACTGAAGCTTTCTTT. As protein: CASTGRENTEAFF.

V gene TRBV6-1 combines with J gene TRBJ1-1; no reliable D call. CDR3 length: 14 amino acids. V was cut by 2 bases and J by 10 bases, with 17 bases left in between. Germline values: CDR1 MNHNS, CDR2 SASEGT. This chain's CDR3 is CASSEKGTSVIAFF. The CDR3 DNA reads as TGTGCCAGCAGTGAAAAGGGAACGTCGGTGATAGCTTTCTTT.

The V and J genes are TRBV11-1 and TRBJ2-3; TRBD1 matches 8 bases. This CDR3 region has 18 residues. Unmatched junction bases numbered 17, after V lost 5 bases and J lost 4 bases. The germline V gene has CDR1 SGHAT and CDR2 FQDESV (reference sequence). CDR3 protein: CASSQEKFRRGHPDTQYF. CDR3 nucleotide sequence: TGTGCCAGCAGCCAAGAAAAGTTTCGCAGGGGGCACCCAGATACGCAGTATTTT.

There are many counts of this clonotype. This chain links TRBV11-3 with TRBJ2-7; D perhaps matches TRBD2 (5 bases). The germline V gene encodes CDR1 SGHNT and CDR2 YENEEA. Trimming took off 5 bases at V and 0 bases at J, with 14 bases between the two ends. The CDR3 consists of 15 residues. The CDR3 reads CASSPGLGLSYEQYF. In DNA form, the CDR3 reads TGTGCCAGCAGCCCAGGACTCGGCCTCTCCTACGAGCAGTACTTC.

This clonotype was detected ten times or more. The J gene is TRBJ2-3, the V gene TRBV7-2; TRBD2 matches at 13 bases. The V gene's germline CDR1 is SGHTA and CDR2 FQGNSA. The CDR3 covers 17 residues. The trim removed 5 bases at V and 1 base at J, leaving 6 bases unmatched. CDR3 DNA: TGTGCCAGCAGCACCACTAGCGGGAGGGCCGGCACAGATACGCAGTATTTT. Translating it yields CASSTTSGRAGTDTQYF.

The sample holds a few counts of this clonotype. V usage is TRBV27 and J usage is TRBJ2-7, with 12 bases fitting TRBD2. V shed 4 bases and J 5 bases; nucleotides not matched to a gene: 9. Germline values: CDR1 MNHEY, CDR2 SMNVEV (reference sequence). The CDR3 is made up of 16 amino acids. CDR3 in amino acids: CASSSRLAGVGHEQYF. CDR3 bases: TGTGCCAGCAGTTCAAGACTAGCGGGAGTGGGCCACGAGCAGTACTTC.

Concerning this clonotype itself: With a much larger clone just one base away, this may be a read error. The V and J genes are TRBV5-1 and TRBJ2-3; 8 bases fit TRBD1. The trim removed 4 bases at V and 2 bases at J, leaving 12 bases unmatched. The germline V gene has CDR1 SGHRS and CDR2 YFSETQ. This CDR3 is 17 amino acids long. DNA for the CDR3: TGCGCCAGCAGCACCGGGACAGGCAAAACCTCCACAGATACGCAGTATTTT. The encoded protein is CASSTGTGKTSTDTQYF.